This T cell receptor beta chain stems from a study of CD8 T cells in Susac syndrome. With random hexamers, 0.5 to 1 ug RNA was reverse transcribed. The amplification used immunoSEQ multiplex PCR on TCR beta CDR3; it spanned 54 Vbeta and 13 Jbeta. TCRdb reprocessed the immunoSEQ multiplex PCR reads with MiXCR, giving one entry per CDR3 protein. The data hold 250,000 to 300,000 distinct CDR3 sequences, with 89% observed a single time. Sequencing of TCR beta was carried out in blood CD8+ and CD4+ T cells. FACS was used to enrich TEMRA cells, whereas the CD8+ and CD4+ T cells were obtained by negative isolation. Study outcomes and limitations: As acknowledged by the study, its TCR sequencing and HLA analysis included a relatively small number of individuals.

Of note for this clonotype: No antigen is known for it.

This receptor was obtained from a human donor with multiple sclerosis. Material: CD8+ T cells from PBMCs.

Here the CDR3 reads CSARSYGYTF. Here the CDR3 DNA reads TGCAGTGCTAGATCCTATGGCTACACCTTC. This rearrangement joins TRBV20-1 to TRBJ1-2; D is uncertain. Looked up from germline, CDR1 is DFQATT and CDR2 is SNEGSKA (reference sequence). Trimming left V 2 bases short and J 4 bases short, with 2 bases between. CDR3 length equals 10 residues.